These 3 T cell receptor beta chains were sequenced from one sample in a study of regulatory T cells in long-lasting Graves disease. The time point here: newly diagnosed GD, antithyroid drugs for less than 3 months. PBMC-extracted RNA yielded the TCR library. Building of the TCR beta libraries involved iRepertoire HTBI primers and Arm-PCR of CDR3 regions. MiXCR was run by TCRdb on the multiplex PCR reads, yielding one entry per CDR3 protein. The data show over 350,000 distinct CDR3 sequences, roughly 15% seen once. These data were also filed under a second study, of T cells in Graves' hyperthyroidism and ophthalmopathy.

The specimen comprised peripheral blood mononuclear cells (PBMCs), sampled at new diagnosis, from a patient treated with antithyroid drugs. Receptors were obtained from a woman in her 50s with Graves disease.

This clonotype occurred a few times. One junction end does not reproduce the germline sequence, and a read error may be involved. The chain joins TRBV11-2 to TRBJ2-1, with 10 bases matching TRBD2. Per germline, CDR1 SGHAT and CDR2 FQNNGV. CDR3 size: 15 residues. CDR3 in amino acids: CASSQAGGPHNEQSF. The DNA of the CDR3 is TGTGCCAGCAGCCAAGCGGGAGGGCCCCACAATGAGCAGTCCTTC. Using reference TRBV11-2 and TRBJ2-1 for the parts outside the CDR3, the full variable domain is EAGVAQSPRYKIIEKRQSVAFWCNPISGHATLYWYQQILGQGPKLLIQFQNNGVVDDSQLPKDRFSAERLKGVDSTLKIQPAKLEDSAVYLCASSQAGGPHNEQSFGPGTRLTVL.

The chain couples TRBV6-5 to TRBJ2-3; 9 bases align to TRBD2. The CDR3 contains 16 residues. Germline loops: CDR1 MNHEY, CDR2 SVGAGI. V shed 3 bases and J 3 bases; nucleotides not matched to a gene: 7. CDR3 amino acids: CASSYHSSGRTDTQYF. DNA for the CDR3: TGTGCCAGCAGTTATCACAGTAGCGGGAGAACAGATACGCAGTATTTT.

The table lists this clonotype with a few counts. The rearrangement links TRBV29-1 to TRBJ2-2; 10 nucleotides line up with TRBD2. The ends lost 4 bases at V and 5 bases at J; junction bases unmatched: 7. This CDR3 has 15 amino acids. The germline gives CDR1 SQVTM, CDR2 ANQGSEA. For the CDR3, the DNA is TGCAGCGTTGCAGAAGCGGGAGGGAGGACCGGGGAGCTGTTTTTT. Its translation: CSVAEAGGRTGELFF.